Each of the 10 T cell receptor beta chains below was sequenced from the same sample in a study of blood T cell repertoires in COVID-19. Sequenced by immunoSEQ multiplex PCR; TCRdb stores in-frame clones only, minus some. This table has tens of thousands of clones, around 82% appearing once. The sample consisted of peripheral blood. The receptors derive from a woman of 80 years or more with acute or convalescent COVID-19.

This clone has just one count. The gene calls are TRBV2 and TRBJ1-5; no clear D gene. There are 15 residues in the CDR3. Germline lookup yields CDR1 SNHLY and CDR2 FYNNEI. V gave up 6 bases and J gave up 2 bases, with 14 bases separating them. The CDR3: CASRDYGGGNQPQHF. The CDR3 DNA reads as TGTGCCAGCAGAGACTACGGCGGAGGCAATCAGCCCCAGCATTTT.

V is TRBV6-1 and J is TRBJ2-7; TRBD2 agrees at 8 bases. V lost 5 bases, J lost 2 bases, and 5 bases stayed unmatched. Germline assignment: CDR1 MNHNS and CDR2 SASEGT. This CDR3 spans 14 amino acids. The DNA of the CDR3 is TGTGCCAGCAGTTATCCGGGGGGGCCCTACGAGCAGTACTTC. This translates into CASSYPGGPYEQYF.

The rearrangement joins TRBV6-2 or TRBV6-3 to TRBJ2-3; 10 bases are a match to TRBD1. Germline V gene lookup returns CDR1 MNHEY and CDR2 SVGEGT. There are 15 residues in the CDR3. V trimming: 5 bases; J trimming: 2 bases; junction bases outside the gene matches: 4. The CDR3 here is CASSRQGASTDTQYF. The CDR3 region has the DNA TGTGCCAGCAGTCGACAGGGGGCTTCCACAGATACGCAGTATTTT.

The CDR3 loop reads CASSLELAGEGEQFF. CDR3 DNA sequence: TGCGCCAGCAGCTTAGAACTAGCGGGGGAGGGGGAGCAGTTCTTC. The rearrangement links TRBV5-1 to TRBJ2-1; TRBD2 agrees at 11 bases. This CDR3 is 15 amino acids long. With 2 bases clipped from V and 10 bases from J, the junction kept 8 bases outside the gene matches. Germline V CDR1 and CDR2: SGHRS, YFSETQ.

The rearrangement links TRBV27 to TRBJ2-3; D is possibly TRBD1 (6 bases). The ends were cut back, 7 bases at V and 3 bases at J, with 14 bases in the middle. This CDR3 is built from 14 residues. From germline, CDR1 is MNHEY and CDR2 SMNVEV (reference sequence). The CDR3 region has the DNA TGTGCCAGCAAGGGGGTCGGTGTAACAGATACGCAGTATTTT. Amino acid sequence: CASKGVGVTDTQYF.

This sequence joins TRBV28 and TRBJ2-1, with D possibly TRBD1 on 6 matching bases. Germline CDR1 MDHEN, CDR2 SYDVKM. This CDR3 comprises 14 residues. Trimming pared 10 bases from V and 2 bases from J, leaving 15 bases between. Written as DNA, the CDR3 is TGTGCCACCGAAAACAGGGCCCCCTACAATGAGCAGTTCTTC. Its protein is CATENRAPYNEQFF. Filled out from reference TRBV28 and TRBJ2-1, the complete variable domain reads DVKVTQSSRYLVKRTGEKVFLECVQDMDHENMFWYRQDPGLGLRLIYFSYDVKMKEKGDIPEGYSVSREKKERFSLILESASTNQTSMYLCATENRAPYNEQFFGPGTRLTVL.

The rearrangement joins TRBV28 to TRBJ2-3; 11 bases match TRBD2. The CDR3 runs 16 residues. J lost 6 bases, V lost 6 bases, and 11 bases had no gene match. CDR1 is MDHEN and CDR2 is SYDVKM in the germline V gene. The CDR3 spells CASRPLSGGAGDTQYF. CDR3 coding DNA: TGTGCCAGCAGACCTCTTAGCGGGGGGGCCGGGGATACGCAGTATTTT.

The chain joins TRBV28 to TRBJ2-7; 7 nucleotides agree with TRBD2. Trimming took 6 bases from V and 2 from J; bases not matched to a gene: 10. The CDR3 runs to 15 residues. The germline V gene encodes CDR1 MDHEN and CDR2 SYDVKM. CDR3 loop: CASSSEAGPTYEQYF. CDR3 bases: TGTGCCAGCAGCTCTGAAGCGGGACCCACCTACGAGCAGTACTTC.

This clone was detected a few times. V and J are TRBV24-1 and TRBJ2-2, with D possibly being TRBD2 (6 bases). V shed 7 bases and J shed 4 bases, with 9 bases lying between them. CDR1 is KGHDR and CDR2 is SFDVKD in the germline V gene. There are 13 residues in the CDR3. CDR3 residues: CATRGTATGELFF. The CDR3 bases are TGTGCCACCAGGGGGACTGCCACCGGGGAGCTGTTTTTT.

The chain employs TRBV12-3 or TRBV12-4 and TRBJ2-5, with 9 positions matching TRBD1. With 8 bases clipped from V and 4 bases from J, the junction kept 5 bases outside the gene matches. CDR3 length: 13 residues. The CDR3 bases are TGTGCCAGCGGGAAGACAGGGGGAGAGACCCAGTACTTC. Translating gives CASGKTGGETQYF.